These T cell receptor beta chains were read from a single sample in a study of blood T cell repertoires in COVID-19. This table comes from immunoSEQ multiplex PCR, and its TCRdb copy is limited to in-frame clones, with some not included. The data contain about 140,000 clones, about 83% of them singletons. The sequenced material came from peripheral blood. These receptors came from a woman between 45 and 65 years old with active or convalescent COVID-19. CDR3s include the opening cysteine and the closing phenylalanine or tryptophan. The D gene is left open where the match is weak. A row's size may be missing; if present it is once, few, many or a size class.

D gene	clone size	V gene	J gene	CDR3 protein	CDR3 DNA
TRBD2	NA	TRBV20-1	TRBJ2-2	CSASGLAGVGGELFF	TGCAGTGCTAGTGGGCTAGCGGGGGTTGGCGGGGAGCTGTTTTTT
NA	NA	TRBV27	TRBJ1-1	CASSPGGWTEAFF	TGTGCCAGCAGCCCCGGGGGTTGGACTGAAGCTTTCTTT
NA	NA	TRBV4-3	TRBJ1-2	CASSQDRNYGYTF	TGCGCCAGCAGCCAAGATCGGAACTATGGCTACACCTTC
TRBD2	NA	TRBV28	TRBJ2-3	CASSLGLVRTDTQYF	TGTGCCAGCAGTTTAGGACTAGTCCGCACAGATACGCAGTATTTT
TRBD1	NA	TRBV6-5	TRBJ1-1	CASSHRDRGTEAFF	TGTGCCAGCAGCCACCGGGACAGGGGGACTGAAGCTTTCTTT
TRBD1	NA	TRBV4-2	TRBJ1-4	CASSQTGGLEKLFF	TGTGCCAGCAGCCAAACAGGGGGCCTAGAAAAACTGTTTTTT
NA	NA	TRBV7-6	TRBJ2-3	CASSPNPSLADTQYF	TGTGCCAGCAGCCCTAATCCTAGCTTGGCAGATACGCAGTATTTT
NA	NA	TRBV2	TRBJ2-5	CASSDRGRTEETQYF	TGTGCCAGCAGTGACAGGGGCCGAACAGAAGAGACCCAGTACTTC
TRBD1	NA	TRBV6-5	TRBJ2-7	CASSFGQGARYEQYF	TGTGCCAGCAGTTTCGGACAGGGGGCCCGTTACGAGCAGTACTTC
TRBD2	NA	TRBV10-3	TRBJ2-3	CAISGASGRVLSELIASTDTQYF	TGTGCCATCAGTGGCGCTAGCGGGAGGGTCCTTTCAGAGTTAATCGCTAGCACAGATACGCAGTATTTT
TRBD1	NA	TRBV6-5	TRBJ1-2	CASSYGGTDNYGYTF	TGTGCCAGCAGTTACGGGGGGACAGATAACTATGGCTACACCTTC
NA	many	TRBV14	TRBJ1-6	CASSGLAGGSPLHF	TGTGCCAGCAGTGGGTTGGCAGGCGGGTCACCCCTCCACTTT
TRBD1	NA	TRBV4-3	TRBJ1-2	CASSQVGQGGYGYTF	TGCGCCAGCAGCCAAGTGGGACAGGGCGGGTATGGCTACACCTTC
NA	NA	TRBV5-1	TRBJ2-2	CASSLFQDTGELFF	TGCGCCAGCAGCTTGTTCCAGGACACCGGGGAGCTGTTTTTT
TRBD2	NA	TRBV5-1	TRBJ2-7	CASSFQAGEYEQYF	TGCGCCAGCAGCTTTCAGGCGGGGGAGTACGAGCAGTACTTC
TRBD2	once	TRBV9	TRBJ2-6	CASSGTGGSSGANVLTF	TGTGCCAGCAGCGGGACGGGGGGGAGCTCTGGGGCCAACGTCCTGACTTTC
TRBD2	NA	TRBV4-1	TRBJ2-1	CASSRILAGPNEQFF	TGCGCCAGCAGCCGTATACTAGCGGGGCCTAATGAGCAGTTCTTC
NA	NA	TRBV5-4	TRBJ1-1	CASRAADSVRVEAFF	TGTGCCAGCAGAGCGGCCGACTCGGTAAGGGTAGAGGCTTTCTTT
NA	NA	TRBV7-2	TRBJ2-7	CASSLEQRSEQYF	TGTGCCAGCAGCTTAGAACAGAGATCCGAGCAGTACTTC
NA	NA	TRBV30	TRBJ1-5	CAWRSPEQGPQHF	TGTGCCTGGAGATCTCCCGAGCAGGGCCCCCAGCATTTT
NA	many	TRBV7-8	TRBJ1-1	CASSSTGFGEAFF	TGTGCCAGCAGCTCGACAGGATTTGGTGAAGCTTTCTTT
TRBD2	NA	TRBV29-1	TRBJ2-5	CSVQLLAGGPNHIFETQYF	TGCAGCGTCCAATTGCTAGCGGGAGGGCCAAACCACATCTTCGAGACCCAGTACTTC